Each of the 20 T cell receptor beta chains below was sequenced from the same sample in a study of cytomegalovirus exposure and HLA in healthy donors (TCRdb year 2017). The library was built by means of the immunoSEQ multiplex PCR assay. The multiplex PCR relied on a mix of 60 forward primers for TCR Vbeta segments and 13 reverse primers for TCR Jbeta segments. The clones in this table, taken by TCRdb from immuneACCESS, are in-frame only. Not every clone is retained; where verified, under half of the shortfall comes from an unresolved V gene, and the cause of the rest is unknown. The sample table holds some 130,000 clones, of which approximately 71% were seen once. The ten top clones hold around 2% of the sample. The specimen sequenced was PBMCs. These receptors originate from a man aged 30 to 45 in good health and CMV-seronegative.

The rearrangement uses TRBV15 and TRBJ1-5, with D perhaps TRBD1 (6 bases). With 5 bases removed from V and 4 bases from J, the gap between germline ends came to 15 bases. The CDR3 loop spans 15 amino acids. Germline assignment: CDR1 LNHNV and CDR2 YYDKDF (reference sequence). DNA of the CDR3: TGTGCCACCAGCTGGACCGGGACAAAGAATCAGCCCCAGCATTTT. Its translation: CATSWTGTKNQPQHF.

J is TRBJ2-2 and V is TRBV5-6, with 11 nucleotides matching TRBD1. The CDR3 loop spans 15 amino acids. V shed 4 bases and J 6 bases; nucleotides not matched to a gene: 5. Germline lookup yields CDR1 SGHDT and CDR2 YYEEEE. CDR3 bases: TGTGCCAGCAGCCTGGACAGGGGGCGATCCGGGGAGCTGTTTTTT. The encoded protein is CASSLDRGRSGELFF.

V is TRBV10-3 and J is TRBJ2-7; TRBD1 agrees at 12 bases. Trimming removed 6 bases from V and 6 bases from J; junction bases left unmatched: 12. The germline V gene encodes CDR1 ENHRY and CDR2 SYGVKD. CDR3 size: 16 residues. The CDR3 protein is CAISYKPGQGAFEQYF. The CDR3 region has the DNA TGTGCCATCAGCTACAAACCGGGACAGGGGGCTTTCGAGCAGTACTTC.

The chain employs TRBV4-1 and TRBJ1-1; no firm D call. V lost 0 bases and J lost 1, with 15 bases in between. Germline loops: CDR1 MGHRA, CDR2 YSYEKL. The CDR3 has 17 residues. The CDR3 nucleotides are TGCGCCAGCAGCCAAGATACACTACCACCACGGAACACTGAAGCTTTCTTT. Translated: CASSQDTLPPRNTEAFF.

The chain recombines TRBV29-1 with TRBJ2-3; 9 bases match TRBD1. This CDR3 has 17 amino acids. V lost 3 bases and J lost 3; bases outside the gene matches: 13. CDR1 and CDR2 from the germline V gene are SQVTM and ANQGSEA. In nucleotides, the CDR3 is TGCAGCGTTGATCATCACCTGACAGGGGGTTTGACAGATACGCAGTATTTT. Protein: CSVDHHLTGGLTDTQYF.

Remarks on this clone: Other DNA sequences in this sample translate to the same CDR3. The chain combines TRBV7-2 with TRBJ2-1, with 9 bases identical to TRBD2. Germline lookup yields CDR1 SGHTA and CDR2 FQGNSA. Trimming cost V 0 bases and J 7 bases; bases outside gene matches: 4. The CDR3 consists of 15 residues. CDR3 sequence reads: CASSLASGSRNEQFF. CDR3 in DNA: TGTGCCAGCAGCTTAGCTAGCGGGAGTCGAAATGAGCAGTTCTTC.

The V and J genes are TRBV6-5 and TRBJ2-1; 7 nucleotides agree with TRBD2. The CDR3 spans 15 residues. Germline V CDR1 and CDR2: MNHEY, SVGAGI. J was trimmed by 5 bases and V by 0 bases; bases with no gene match: 4. CDR3 amino acids: CASSYSASGNNEQFF. The CDR3 region has the DNA TGTGCCAGCAGTTACTCCGCTAGCGGTAACAATGAGCAGTTCTTC.

The J gene is TRBJ2-7, the V gene TRBV29-1; 8 bases line up with TRBD1. Unmatched junction bases numbered 5, after V lost 4 bases and J lost 0 bases. Germline CDR1 and CDR2: SQVTM and ANQGSEA. The CDR3 has 14 amino acids. The chain's CDR3 is CSVVGTGHSYEQYF. The CDR3 DNA reads TGCAGCGTTGTCGGGACAGGCCACTCCTACGAGCAGTACTTC.

The chain links TRBV30 to TRBJ1-1; D is perhaps TRBD1 (5 bases). This CDR3 contains 11 residues. Germline V gene data show CDR1 as GTSNPN and CDR2 as SVGIG (reference sequence). Between the trimmed V and J ends, which lost 1 base and 10 bases, there was a span of 10 bases. The CDR3 loop is CAWSGGERAFF. CDR3 nucleotide sequence: TGTGCCTGGAGTGGGGGGGAACGAGCTTTCTTT.

The genes are TRBV5-1 and TRBJ2-2; the match to TRBD2 covers 7 bases. Unmatched junction bases numbered 7, after V lost 10 bases and J lost 1 base. The CDR3 covers 14 residues. Germline-derived CDR1 and CDR2 are SGHRS and YFSETQ. CDR3 DNA sequence: TGCGCCCGGCGGGGGTCGATGAACACCGGGGAGCTGTTTTTT. Its protein is CARRGSMNTGELFF. Using reference TRBV5-1 and TRBJ2-2 for the parts outside the CDR3, the full variable domain is KAGVTQTPRYLIKTRGQQVTLSCSPISGHRSVSWYQQTPGQGLQFLFEYFSETQRNKGNFPGRFSGRQFSNSRSEMNVSTLELGDSALYLCARRGSMNTGELFFGEGSRLTVL.

A word on this clone: Other DNA sequences from this sample encode an identical CDR3 as well. V usage is TRBV5-1 and J usage is TRBJ2-7; 7 bases fit TRBD1. V lost 0 bases to trimming and J lost 0 bases; unmatched junction nucleotides: 0. Germline lookup yields CDR1 SGHRS and CDR2 YFSETQ. The CDR3 sequence is 14 residues long. In nucleotides, the CDR3 is TGCGCCAGCAGCTTGGGACAGGGCTCCTACGAGCAGTACTTC. This encodes CASSLGQGSYEQYF.

This chain uses TRBV9 with TRBJ1-5; D perhaps matches TRBD1 (5 bases). V was cut by 3 bases and J by 2 bases, with 12 bases left in between. Per germline, CDR1 SGDLS and CDR2 YYNGEE. CDR3 length: 15 residues. As DNA, the CDR3 is TGTGCCAGCAGCGCCGGGGGGGGTGGCAATCAGCCCCAGCATTTT. Translation: CASSAGGGGNQPQHF.

The CDR3 here is CASTHSIGGNQPQHF. DNA of the CDR3: TGTGCCAGCACACACTCAATCGGGGGGAATCAGCCCCAGCATTTT. The chain couples TRBV6-1 to TRBJ1-5, with TRBD1 as a possible D gene (5 bases). V was shortened by 7 bases and J by 4 bases, with 17 bases between the two germline ends. CDR3 size: 15 residues. The germline gives CDR1 MNHNS, CDR2 SASEGT.

The chain couples TRBV28 to TRBJ1-1, with a possible D match to TRBD1 (6 bases). Trimming shortened V by 6 bases and J by 0 bases, and 11 bases separated the two germline ends. The V gene's germline CDR1 is MDHEN and CDR2 SYDVKM. This CDR3 has 14 amino acids. This CDR3 is CASRDSGLNTEAFF. CDR3 DNA sequence: TGTGCCAGCAGGGACAGTGGGTTGAACACTGAAGCTTTCTTT.

This chain joins TRBV28 and TRBJ2-2, with 14 bases aligning to TRBD2. Germline V CDR1 and CDR2: MDHEN, SYDVKM. The ends lost 11 bases at V and 2 bases at J; junction bases unmatched: 7. This CDR3 region has 16 residues. CDR3 in amino acids: CASTGLAGGNTGELFF. The CDR3 region has the DNA TGTGCCTCCACCGGACTAGCGGGAGGAAACACCGGGGAGCTGTTTTTT.

This clone was seen just once. V usage is TRBV6-6 and J usage is TRBJ2-7; 12 bases align to TRBD1. With 7 bases clipped from V and 5 bases from J, the junction kept 9 bases outside the gene matches. Germline V gives CDR1 MNHNY, CDR2 SVGAGI (reference sequence). The CDR3 consists of 15 residues. In nucleotides, the CDR3 is TGTGCCAGCACCCCGCCGGGACAGGGGGCCCACGAGCAGTACTTC. Translation gives CASTPPGQGAHEQYF.

CDR3 coding DNA: TGTGCCAGCAGCAAACCTAGATACTCTAACAATGAGCAGTTCTTC. This sequence encodes CASSKPRYSNNEQFF. The chain couples TRBV21-1 to TRBJ2-1; the tabulated D call, TRBD2, remains unverified against the DNA. TRBV21-1 is a pseudogene. The CDR3 runs to 15 residues.

J is TRBJ2-2 and V is TRBV6-5; maybe TRBD1 (6 bases). Germline CDR1 and CDR2: MNHEY and SVGAGI. V shed 2 bases and J shed 2 bases, with 9 bases lying between them. The CDR3 spans 15 residues. CDR3 in amino acids: CASSYETGNTGELFF. CDR3 nucleotides: TGTGCCAGCAGTTACGAGACAGGAAACACCGGGGAGCTGTTTTTT.

V usage is TRBV5-1 and J usage is TRBJ2-1, with 7 bases aligning to TRBD2. The CDR3 length is 14 residues. V lost 5 bases, J lost 4 bases, and 6 bases stayed unmatched. The germline V gene encodes CDR1 SGHRS and CDR2 YFSETQ. The CDR3 bases are TGCGCCAGCAGGAGTGGACTAGTGTACAATGAGCAGTTCTTC. The encoded protein is CASRSGLVYNEQFF.

CDR3 in DNA: TGTGCCAGCAGCCGAACCGGGACTAGCGGGACCCTGACCTACAATGAGCAGTTCTTC. It is translated as CASSRTGTSGTLTYNEQFF. This sequence joins TRBV9 and TRBJ2-1, with 13 bases identical to TRBD2. Trimming at V came to 4 bases and at J to 2 bases, leaving 12 bases not matched to a gene. This CDR3 is 19 amino acids long. Germline V gene data show CDR1 as SGDLS and CDR2 as YYNGEE. Full variable domain (outside the CDR3, taken from reference TRBV9 and TRBJ2-1): DSGVTQTPKHLITATGQRVTLRCSPRSGDLSVYWYQQSLDQGLQFLIQYYNGEERAKGNILERFSAQQFPDLHSELNLSSLELGDSALYFCASSRTGTSGTLTYNEQFFGPGTRLTVL.